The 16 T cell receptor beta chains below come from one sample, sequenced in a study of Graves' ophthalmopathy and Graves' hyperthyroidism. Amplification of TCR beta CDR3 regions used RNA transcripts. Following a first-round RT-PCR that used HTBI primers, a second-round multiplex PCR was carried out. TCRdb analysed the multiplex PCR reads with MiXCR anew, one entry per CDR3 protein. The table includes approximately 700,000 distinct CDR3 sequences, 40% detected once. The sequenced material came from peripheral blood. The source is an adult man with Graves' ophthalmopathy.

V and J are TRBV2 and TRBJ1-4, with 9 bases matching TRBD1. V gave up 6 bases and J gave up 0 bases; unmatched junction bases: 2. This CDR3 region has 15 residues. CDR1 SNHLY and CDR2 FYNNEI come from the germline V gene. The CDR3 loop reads CASRRQGATNEKLFF. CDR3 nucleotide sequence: TGTGCCAGCAGAAGACAGGGGGCAACTAATGAAAAACTGTTTTTT. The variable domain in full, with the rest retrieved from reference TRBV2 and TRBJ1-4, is EPEVTQTPSHQVTQMGQEVILRCVPISNHLYFYWYRQILGQKVEFLVSFYNNEISEKSEIFDDQFSVERPDGSNFTLKIRSTKLEDSAMYFCASRRQGATNEKLFFGSGTQLSVL.

This CDR3 reads CASSAPFTGLEGYTF. CDR3 nucleotide sequence: TGTGCCAGCAGCGCACCATTTACGGGGCTGGAGGGCTACACCTTC. The chain combines TRBV5-4 with TRBJ1-2; maybe TRBD1 (5 bases). The V end lost 4 bases, the J end lost 8 bases, and 21 bases lay between the germline ends. The CDR3 is made up of 15 amino acids. Germline values: CDR1 SGHNT, CDR2 YYREEE (reference sequence).

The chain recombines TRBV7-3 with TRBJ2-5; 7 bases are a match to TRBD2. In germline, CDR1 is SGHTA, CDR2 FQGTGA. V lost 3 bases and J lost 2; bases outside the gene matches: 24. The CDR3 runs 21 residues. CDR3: CASSFPRGERVAPADQETQYF. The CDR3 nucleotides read TGTGCCAGCAGCTTTCCCCGGGGGGAGCGGGTGGCCCCGGCCGATCAAGAGACCCAGTACTTC.

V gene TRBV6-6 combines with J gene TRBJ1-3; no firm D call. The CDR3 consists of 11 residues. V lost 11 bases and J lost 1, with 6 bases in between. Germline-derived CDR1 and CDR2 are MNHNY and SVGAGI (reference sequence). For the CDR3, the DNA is TGTGCCTACGGGTCTGGAAACACCATATATTTT. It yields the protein CAYGSGNTIYF.

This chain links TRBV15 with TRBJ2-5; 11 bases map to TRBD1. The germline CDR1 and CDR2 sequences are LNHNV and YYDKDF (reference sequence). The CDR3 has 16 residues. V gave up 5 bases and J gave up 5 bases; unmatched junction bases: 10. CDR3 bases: TGTGCCACCAGCGGCTCCCGGACAGGGGGCAGTGAGACCCAGTACTTC. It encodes CATSGSRTGGSETQYF.

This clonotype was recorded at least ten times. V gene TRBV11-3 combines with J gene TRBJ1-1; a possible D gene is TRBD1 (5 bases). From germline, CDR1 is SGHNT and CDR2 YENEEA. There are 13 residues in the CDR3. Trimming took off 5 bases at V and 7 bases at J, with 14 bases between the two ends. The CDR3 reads CASSDGTGLEAFF. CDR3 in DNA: TGTGCCAGCAGCGACGGGACGGGACTTGAAGCTTTCTTT.

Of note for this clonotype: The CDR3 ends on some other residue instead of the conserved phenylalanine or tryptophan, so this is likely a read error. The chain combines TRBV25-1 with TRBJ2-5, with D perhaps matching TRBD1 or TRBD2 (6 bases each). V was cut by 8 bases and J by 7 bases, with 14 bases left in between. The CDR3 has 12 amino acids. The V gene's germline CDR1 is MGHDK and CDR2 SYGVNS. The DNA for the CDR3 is TGTGCCAGCGGGCCGGAGGGGGGGACCCAGTACCTC. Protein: CASGPEGGTQYL.

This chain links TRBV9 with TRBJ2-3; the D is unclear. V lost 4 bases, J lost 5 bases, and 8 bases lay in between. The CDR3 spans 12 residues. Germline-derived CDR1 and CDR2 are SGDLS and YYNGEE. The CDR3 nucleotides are TGTGCCAGCAGCACGAGTCGAGATACGCAGTATTTT. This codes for CASSTSRDTQYF.

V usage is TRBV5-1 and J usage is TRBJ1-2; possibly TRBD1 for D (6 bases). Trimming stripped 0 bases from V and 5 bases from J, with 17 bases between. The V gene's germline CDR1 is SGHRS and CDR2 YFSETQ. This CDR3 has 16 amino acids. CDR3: CASSLGGTGTVYGYTF. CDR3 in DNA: TGCGCCAGCAGCTTGGGGGGAACAGGGACCGTTTATGGCTACACCTTC.

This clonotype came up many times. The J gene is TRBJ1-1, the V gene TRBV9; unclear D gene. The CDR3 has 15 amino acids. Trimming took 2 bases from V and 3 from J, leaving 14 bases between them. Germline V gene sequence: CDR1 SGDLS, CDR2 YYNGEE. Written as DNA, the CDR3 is TGTGCCAGCAGCGTGTTCGGGAGATCGCACACTGAAGCTTTCTTT. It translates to CASSVFGRSHTEAFF.

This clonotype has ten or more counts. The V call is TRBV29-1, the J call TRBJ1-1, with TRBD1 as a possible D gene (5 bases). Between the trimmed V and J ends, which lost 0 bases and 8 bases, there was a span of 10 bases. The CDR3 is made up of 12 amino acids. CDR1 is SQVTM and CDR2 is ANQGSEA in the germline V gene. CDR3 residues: CSVEDRGREAFF. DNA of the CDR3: TGCAGCGTTGAAGATAGGGGTAGGGAAGCTTTCTTT.

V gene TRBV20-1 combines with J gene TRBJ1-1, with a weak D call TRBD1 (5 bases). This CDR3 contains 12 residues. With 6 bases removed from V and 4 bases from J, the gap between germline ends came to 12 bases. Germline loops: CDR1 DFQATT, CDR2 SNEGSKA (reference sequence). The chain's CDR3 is CSAFRGSTEAFF. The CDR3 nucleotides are TGCAGTGCCTTCCGGGGGAGCACTGAAGCTTTCTTT.

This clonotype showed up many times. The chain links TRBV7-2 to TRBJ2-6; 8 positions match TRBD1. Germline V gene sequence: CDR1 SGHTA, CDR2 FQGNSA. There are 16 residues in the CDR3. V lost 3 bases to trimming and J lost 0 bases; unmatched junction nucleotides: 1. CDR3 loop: CASSFTGGSGANVLTF. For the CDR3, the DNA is TGTGCCAGCAGCTTTACAGGGGGCTCTGGGGCCAACGTCCTGACTTTC.

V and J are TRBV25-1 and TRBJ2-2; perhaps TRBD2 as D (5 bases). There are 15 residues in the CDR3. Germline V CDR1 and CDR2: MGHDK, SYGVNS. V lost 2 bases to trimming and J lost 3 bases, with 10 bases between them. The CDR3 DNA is TGTGCCAGCAGTGAAGCTGACTACTACACCGGGGAGCTGTTTTTT. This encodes CASSEADYYTGELFF.

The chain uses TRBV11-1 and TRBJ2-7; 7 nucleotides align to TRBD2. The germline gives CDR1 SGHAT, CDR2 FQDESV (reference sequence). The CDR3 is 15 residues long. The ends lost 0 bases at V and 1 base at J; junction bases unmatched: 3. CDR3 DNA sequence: TGTGCCAGCAGCTTAGCGGGACTACTATCCTACGAGCAGTACTTC. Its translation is CASSLAGLLSYEQYF.

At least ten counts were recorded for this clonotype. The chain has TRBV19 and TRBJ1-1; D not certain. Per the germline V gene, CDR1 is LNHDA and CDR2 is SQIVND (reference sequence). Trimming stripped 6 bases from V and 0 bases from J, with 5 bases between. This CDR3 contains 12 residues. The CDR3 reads CASRSVNTEAFF. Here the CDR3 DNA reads TGTGCCAGTAGATCCGTGAACACTGAAGCTTTCTTT.